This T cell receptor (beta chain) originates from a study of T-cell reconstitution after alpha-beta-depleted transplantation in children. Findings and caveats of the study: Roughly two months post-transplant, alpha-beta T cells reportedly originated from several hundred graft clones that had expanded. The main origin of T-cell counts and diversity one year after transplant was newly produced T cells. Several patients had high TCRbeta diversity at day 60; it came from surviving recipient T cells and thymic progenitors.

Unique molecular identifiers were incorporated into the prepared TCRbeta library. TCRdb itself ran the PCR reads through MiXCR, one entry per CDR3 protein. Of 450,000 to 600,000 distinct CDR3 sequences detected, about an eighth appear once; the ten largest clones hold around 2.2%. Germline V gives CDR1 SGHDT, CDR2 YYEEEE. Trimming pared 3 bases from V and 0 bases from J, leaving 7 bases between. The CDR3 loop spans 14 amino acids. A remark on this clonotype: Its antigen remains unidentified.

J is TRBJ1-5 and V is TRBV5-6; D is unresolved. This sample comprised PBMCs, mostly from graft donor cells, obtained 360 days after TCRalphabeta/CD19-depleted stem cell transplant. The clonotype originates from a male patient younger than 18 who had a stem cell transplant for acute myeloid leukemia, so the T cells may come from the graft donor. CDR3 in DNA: TGTGCCAGCAGCTCGGGCGGTAGCAATCAGCCCCAGCATTTT. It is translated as CASSSGGSNQPQHF. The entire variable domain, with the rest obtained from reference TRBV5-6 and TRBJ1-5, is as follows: DAGVTQSPTHLIKTRGQQVTLRCSPKSGHDTVSWYQQALGQGPQFIFQYYEEEERQRGNFPDRFSGHQFPNYSSELNVNALLLGDSALYLCASSSGGSNQPQHFGDGTRLSIL.